The 21 T cell receptor beta chains given below trace back to one sample, sequenced in a study of control samples from healthy donors and cancer patients. The protocol was immunoSEQ multiplex PCR, while the TCRdb copy is restricted to in-frame clones and leaves out a portion. The table has 80,000 or so clones, 94% seen once. The specimen was blood. The receptors were gathered from a woman in her thirties or forties in good health.

The chain recombines TRBV7-2 with TRBJ1-5; no clear D. The CDR3 extends over 13 amino acids. Germline CDR1 and CDR2: SGHTA and FQGNSA. V shed 4 bases and J shed 0 bases, with 4 bases lying between them. The CDR3 sequence is CASSYRSNQPQHF. Written as DNA, the CDR3 is TGTGCCAGCAGCTATCGTAGCAATCAGCCCCAGCATTTT.

V usage is TRBV6-5 and J usage is TRBJ2-5; the D is unclear. The CDR3 runs to 12 residues. V was trimmed by 2 bases and J by 5 bases, leaving 6 bases between them. Germline CDR1 MNHEY, CDR2 SVGAGI. The CDR3 DNA sequence: TGTGCCAGCAGTTACGATCTCGAGACCCAGTACTTC. Its translation is CASSYDLETQYF.

The V gene is TRBV7-9, the J gene TRBJ2-7; TRBD2 is a possible D gene (6 bases). The CDR3 runs 14 residues. V shed 5 bases and J shed 5 bases, with 16 bases lying between them. Per germline, CDR1 SEHNR and CDR2 FQNEAQ (reference sequence). CDR3 in amino acids: CASSPVAGLDEQYF. DNA for the CDR3: TGTGCCAGCAGCCCCGTGGCGGGGCTGGACGAGCAGTACTTC.

V gene TRBV7-8 combines with J gene TRBJ2-1; D is undetermined. The V gene lost 7 bases and the J gene lost 6 bases, with 7 bases spanning the gap. The germline CDR1 and CDR2 sequences are SGHVS and FQNEAQ. The CDR3 sequence is 11 residues long. CDR3 in DNA: TGTGCCAGCAAGCTTAGCAATGAGCAGTTCTTC. Amino acids: CASKLSNEQFF.

The chain combines TRBV10-3 with TRBJ2-1; D unresolved. V lost 0 bases, J lost 8 bases, and 11 bases lay in between. CDR3 size: 14 residues. The germline gives CDR1 ENHRY, CDR2 SYGVKD. The DNA for the CDR3 is TGTGCCATCAGTGAGTCTGGACCCGGCGATGAGCAGTTCTTC. It is translated as CAISESGPGDEQFF.

This chain connects TRBV4-1 to TRBJ1-5; D not certain. The germline V and J ends were trimmed by 6 bases and 0 bases, with 12 bases remaining between them. This CDR3 has 15 residues. The germline V gene encodes CDR1 MGHRA and CDR2 YSYEKL. The CDR3 DNA sequence: TGCGCCAGCAGTCAACACCGGGATAGCAATCAGCCCCAGCATTTT. This gives the protein CASSQHRDSNQPQHF.

The chain combines TRBV12-3 or TRBV12-4 with TRBJ1-4; D is ambiguous. V was cut by 7 bases and J by 5 bases, with 11 bases left in between. This CDR3 region has 13 residues. The CDR3 nucleotides read TGTGCCAGCAAGGTCCAGGCCAATGAAAAACTGTTTTTT. Translating it yields CASKVQANEKLFF.

The CDR3 region is CASSIIQQNTEAFF. The DNA of the CDR3 is TGTGCCAGCAGCATTATACAACAGAACACTGAAGCTTTCTTT. The J gene is TRBJ1-1, the V gene TRBV28; D unclear. The germline V and J ends were trimmed by 6 bases and 1 base, with 12 bases remaining between them. The CDR3 contains 14 residues. Looked up from germline, CDR1 is MDHEN and CDR2 is SYDVKM. Full variable domain (remainder filled in from reference TRBV28 and TRBJ1-1): DVKVTQSSRYLVKRTGEKVFLECVQDMDHENMFWYRQDPGLGLRLIYFSYDVKMKEKGDIPEGYSVSREKKERFSLILESASTNQTSMYLCASSIIQQNTEAFFGQGTRLTVV.

This clone has only one observation. The V gene is TRBV2, the J gene TRBJ2-1; a weak D match, TRBD2 (5 bases). The V gene's germline CDR1 is SNHLY and CDR2 FYNNEI. The length of the CDR3 is 12 residues. V lost 6 bases to trimming and J lost 5 bases, with 8 bases between them. The CDR3 nucleotides are TGTGCCAGCAGATGGGAGCACAATGAGCAGTTCTTC. Translating it yields CASRWEHNEQFF.

The J gene is TRBJ2-5, the V gene TRBV18; D is undetermined. With 8 bases removed from V and 4 bases from J, the gap between germline ends came to 11 bases. The CDR3 length is 12 residues. Germline CDR1 KGHSH, CDR2 LQKENI. In DNA form, the CDR3 reads TGTGCCAGCGCCTCCTCGGGAGAGACCCAGTACTTC. Residues: CASASSGETQYF.

This chain uses TRBV20-1 with TRBJ2-2, with 7 nucleotides matching TRBD2. V lost 3 bases, J lost 3 bases, and 16 bases stayed unmatched. CDR1 is DFQATT, CDR2 SNEGSKA, per germline (reference sequence). This CDR3 is 18 amino acids long. CDR3 nucleotide sequence: TGCAGTGCTAGTCAAATTCGGGGGGTTAGAGGTGACACCGGGGAGCTGTTTTTT. It yields the protein CSASQIRGVRGDTGELFF.

The chain links TRBV10-2 to TRBJ2-5; D might be TRBD1 (6 bases). This CDR3 comprises 13 residues. Germline V gene data show CDR1 as WSHSY and CDR2 as SAAADI. Trimming left V 6 bases short and J 5 bases short, with 13 bases between. CDR3 region: CASRGTGLETQYF. CDR3 sequence (DNA): TGCGCCAGCAGGGGAACAGGGTTGGAGACCCAGTACTTC.

The genes are TRBV27 and TRBJ2-1, with 7 bases lining up with TRBD2. The V gene's germline CDR1 is MNHEY and CDR2 SMNVEV (reference sequence). The CDR3 loop spans 14 amino acids. V dropped 4 bases and J dropped 8; count of bases not matched to a gene: 8. CDR3 nucleotides: TGTGCCAGCAGTTACATTAGCGGGCTCTATGAGCAGTTCTTC. It translates to CASSYISGLYEQFF.

The chain combines TRBV19 with TRBJ2-1, with D possibly being TRBD2 (5 bases). The CDR3 contains 13 residues. Germline V CDR1 and CDR2: LNHDA, SQIVND (reference sequence). Between the trimmed V and J ends, which lost 6 bases and 8 bases, there was a span of 14 bases. In nucleotides, the CDR3 is TGTGCCAGTAGCCTCCCTCCGAGGGATGAGCAGTTCTTC. Protein sequence: CASSLPPRDEQFF.

This chain joins TRBV7-2 and TRBJ2-3; D is perhaps TRBD1 (6 bases). Trimming removed 6 bases at V and 7 bases at J, with 14 bases between. The CDR3 extends over 13 amino acids. Per germline, CDR1 SGHTA and CDR2 FQGNSA. Here the CDR3 reads CASSISGEHTQYF. The CDR3 bases are TGTGCCAGCAGTATCTCAGGGGAACATACGCAGTATTTT.

V usage is TRBV9 and J usage is TRBJ1-5, with D possibly TRBD1 on 5 matching bases. Germline CDR1 is SGDLS and CDR2 is YYNGEE. The CDR3 contains 15 residues. V lost 0 bases and J 5 bases, leaving 12 bases between the germline ends. This chain's CDR3 is CASSVGQLHYQPQHF. The CDR3, as DNA: TGTGCCAGCAGCGTAGGACAGCTCCACTATCAGCCCCAGCATTTT.

This clone was seen a single time. The chain couples TRBV7-8 to TRBJ2-2; D is perhaps TRBD1 (5 bases). The CDR3 has 15 residues. The V and J ends lost 4 bases and 2 bases respectively, with 11 bases between them. Germline V gene lookup returns CDR1 SGHVS and CDR2 FQNEAQ. CDR3 sequence reads: CASSSRQTNTGELFF. The CDR3 DNA follows: TGTGCCAGCAGCTCCCGACAGACCAACACCGGGGAGCTGTTTTTT.

This sequence joins TRBV5-1 and TRBJ2-2; 11 bases map to TRBD2. Germline V gene data show CDR1 as SGHRS and CDR2 as YFSETQ. This CDR3 comprises 17 residues. V lost 1 base to trimming and J lost 5 bases; unmatched junction nucleotides: 7. CDR3 sequence reads: CASSLPYGTSGTGELFF. CDR3 DNA sequence: TGCGCCAGCAGCTTGCCCTACGGGACTAGCGGTACCGGGGAGCTGTTTTTT.

The V and J genes are TRBV7-3 and TRBJ2-5; no firm D call. CDR1 is SGHTA and CDR2 is FQGTGA in the germline V gene. This CDR3 region has 14 residues. Between the trimmed V and J ends, which lost 4 bases and 5 bases, there was a span of 14 bases. The CDR3 region is CASSYNPRSETQYF. The CDR3, as DNA: TGTGCCAGCAGCTATAACCCGAGATCGGAGACCCAGTACTTC.

Only one count was recorded for this clone. The chain recombines TRBV6-5 with TRBJ1-5; D gene ambiguous. Trimming took off 0 bases at V and 4 bases at J, with 10 bases between the two ends. Germline V gene sequence: CDR1 MNHEY, CDR2 SVGAGI. The CDR3 contains 15 residues. The CDR3 nucleotides are TGTGCCAGCAGTTACTCGATAGGTCCTAATCAGCCCCAGCATTTT. As protein: CASSYSIGPNQPQHF.

The chain uses TRBV7-9 and TRBJ1-2, with 7 bases that match TRBD1. Germline V CDR1 and CDR2: SEHNR, FQNEAQ (reference sequence). The CDR3 extends over 14 amino acids. The J segment lost 6 bases and the V segment lost 2 bases, leaving 6 bases of the junction unmatched. The DNA for the CDR3 is TGTGCCAGCAGCTTAATGGGACAGACGGATGGCTACACCTTC. It encodes CASSLMGQTDGYTF. The complete variable domain, with remaining parts taken from reference TRBV7-9 and TRBJ1-2, reads DTGVSQNPRHKITKRGQNVTFRCDPISEHNRLYWYRQTLGQGPEFLTYFQNEAQLEKSRLLSDRFSAERPKGSFSTLEIQRTEQGDSAMYLCASSLMGQTDGYTFGSGTRLTVV.